Listed here are 15 T cell receptor beta chains from one sample, sequenced in a study of blood T cell repertoires in COVID-19. Here immunoSEQ multiplex PCR was the method, and the copy in TCRdb shows in-frame clones only, minus some. The sample has 130,000 or so clones; roughly 69% are singletons. The material sequenced was peripheral blood. These receptors originate from a woman between 65 and 79 years old with acute or convalescent COVID-19.

V and J are TRBV11-2 and TRBJ2-7; 11 nucleotides line up with TRBD2. The CDR3 is 18 amino acids. J was trimmed by 1 base and V by 3 bases; bases with no gene match: 11. Germline CDR1 is SGHAT and CDR2 is FQNNGV. The CDR3 DNA reads as TGTGCCAGCAGCTTTACCGGGACTAGCGGAGGCCGTTCCTACGAGCAGTACTTC. Its protein product is CASSFTGTSGGRSYEQYF.

This clone has a handful of counts. The chain employs TRBV3-1 (or the pseudogene TRBV3-2) and TRBJ2-1; 8 nucleotides agree with TRBD2. This CDR3 is built from 17 residues. Per germline, CDR1 LGHDT and CDR2 YNNKEL (reference sequence). The trim removed 4 bases at V and 5 bases at J, leaving 13 bases unmatched. This chain's CDR3 is CASSPPLSGSKNNEQFF. CDR3 DNA: TGTGCCAGCAGCCCCCCTCTCAGCGGGAGTAAAAACAATGAGCAGTTCTTC.

The DNA for the CDR3 is TGCGCCAGCAGCCAAGGGTGGGGGCCAAATTCCTACGAGCAGTACTTC. Its protein product is CASSQGWGPNSYEQYF. The V call is TRBV4-3, the J call TRBJ2-7; the D gene is possibly TRBD1 (6 bases). Germline CDR1 reads LGHNA; CDR2 reads YSLEER. The V gene lost 1 base and the J gene lost 1 base, with 14 bases spanning the gap. The CDR3 has 16 amino acids.

The rearrangement joins TRBV2 to TRBJ2-7, with TRBD2 as a possible D gene (5 bases). Germline assignment: CDR1 SNHLY and CDR2 FYNNEI. The CDR3 is 14 amino acids. Trimming cost V 8 bases and J 5 bases, with 19 bases left between them. This CDR3 reads CASVPVGSPDEQYF. As DNA, the CDR3 is TGTGCCAGCGTTCCAGTGGGGAGTCCGGACGAGCAGTACTTC.

V is TRBV27 and J is TRBJ2-2; 11 bases agree with TRBD1. The junction had 5 bases not matched to a gene; V was cut back by 5 bases and J by 6 bases. Germline V gives CDR1 MNHEY, CDR2 SMNVEV (reference sequence). The CDR3 runs to 15 residues. The CDR3 sequence is CASSTLDRGPGELFF. Here the CDR3 DNA reads TGTGCCAGCAGTACCTTGGACAGGGGGCCCGGGGAGCTGTTTTTT.

This clone was seen more than once but under ten times. The chain joins TRBV28 to TRBJ2-7; TRBD1 matches at 8 bases. J was trimmed by 3 bases and V by 5 bases; bases with no gene match: 3. The germline CDR1 and CDR2 sequences are MDHEN and SYDVKM. CDR3 length: 13 amino acids. The chain's CDR3 is CASSRTGNYEQYF. The CDR3 DNA sequence: TGTGCCAGCAGTAGGACAGGGAACTACGAGCAGTACTTC.

This clone has only a few counts. The chain is built from TRBV29-1 and TRBJ1-3; weak D call: TRBD1 (6 bases). Trimming removed 3 bases from V and 2 bases from J, with 20 bases in between. Germline CDR1 SQVTM, CDR2 ANQGSEA. This CDR3 has 17 amino acids. CDR3 coding DNA: TGCAGCGTTGAGCAGGCCGCTAACAGGGTAACTGGAAACACCATATATTTT. Protein sequence: CSVEQAANRVTGNTIYF.

V usage is TRBV21-1 and J usage is TRBJ1-1. TRBV21-1 is designated a pseudogene. This CDR3 is 13 amino acids long. CDR3 sequence (DNA): TGTGCCAGCCCCCTTCGGGGGAACACTGAAGCTTTCTTT. Protein sequence: CASPLRGNTEAFF.

This sequence joins TRBV7-7 and TRBJ1-3; no clear D gene. CDR3 length: 12 residues. The ends were cut back, 6 bases at V and 2 bases at J, with 5 bases in the middle. The germline V gene has CDR1 SSHAT and CDR2 FNYEAQ (reference sequence). The CDR3 sequence is CASRGTGNTIYF. Written as DNA, the CDR3 is TGTGCCAGCAGGGGCACTGGAAACACCATATATTTT.

This chain joins TRBV28 and TRBJ1-2; 9 positions agree with TRBD1. The trim removed 5 bases at V and 0 bases at J, leaving 10 bases unmatched. The CDR3 covers 17 residues. Per germline, CDR1 MDHEN and CDR2 SYDVKM. This chain's CDR3 is CASSTSRTGVSNYGYTF. Written as DNA, the CDR3 is TGTGCCAGCAGTACCAGTCGGACAGGGGTATCTAACTATGGCTACACCTTC.

The rearrangement joins TRBV14 to TRBJ2-3, with D unclear. CDR3 length: 15 residues. Germline V gives CDR1 SGHDN, CDR2 FVKESK. Trimming shortened V by 1 base and J by 1 base, and 9 bases separated the two germline ends. The CDR3, as DNA: TGTGCCAGCAGCCAAGGATTACAAGGCACAGATACGCAGTATTTT. Translating gives CASSQGLQGTDTQYF.

The rearrangement joins TRBV7-2 to TRBJ1-4, with unresolved D. CDR1 and CDR2 from the germline V gene are SGHTA and FQGNSA. Between the trimmed V and J ends, which lost 2 bases and 5 bases, there was a span of 15 bases. This CDR3 has 16 residues. The chain's CDR3 is CASSLRAWRSNEKLFF. The DNA for the CDR3 is TGTGCCAGCAGCTTACGCGCCTGGAGGTCCAATGAAAAACTGTTTTTT.

The rearrangement uses TRBV19 and TRBJ1-1, with unresolved D. CDR3 size: 13 residues. Looked up from germline, CDR1 is LNHDA and CDR2 is SQIVND (reference sequence). Deletions cut 1 base from V and 7 bases from J, with 10 bases between. DNA for the CDR3: TGTGCCAGTAGTATAGTTATGGGCCGTGAAGCTTTCTTT. Its translation: CASSIVMGREAFF.

This clone was seen once. The chain links TRBV3-1 (or the pseudogene TRBV3-2) to TRBJ2-2; 13 bases are a match to TRBD2. In germline, CDR1 is LGHDT, CDR2 YNNKEL (reference sequence). The CDR3 extends over 18 amino acids. V was pared by 3 bases and J by 5 bases, with 9 bases of the junction left unmatched. For the CDR3, the DNA is TGTGCCAGCAGCCAGACAAGGACTAGCGGGGGCCTGACCGGGGAGCTGTTTTTT. It specifies CASSQTRTSGGLTGELFF.

V usage is TRBV6-2 or TRBV6-3 and J usage is TRBJ2-2; maybe TRBD1 (6 bases). The V gene's germline CDR1 is MNHEY and CDR2 SVGEGT. The CDR3 length is 16 residues. V lost 0 bases to trimming and J lost 4 bases, with 12 bases between them. In DNA form, the CDR3 reads TGTGCCAGCAGTTACTCCAGGATACAGGGCACCGGGGAGCTGTTTTTT. It specifies CASSYSRIQGTGELFF.